This TCR beta chain was recorded in a study of blood T cell repertoires in COVID-19. Profiled with immunoSEQ multiplex PCR; TCRdb holds only in-frame clones, not every one. Among approximately 330,000 clones, roughly 87% were seen once, and the ten largest hold 9.9%. V shed 2 bases, J shed 1 base, and the junction held 2 bases outside the gene matches. The germline CDR1 and CDR2 sequences are MNHEY and SVGEGT. CDR3 length: 15 amino acids. The genes are TRBV6-2 or TRBV6-3 and TRBJ2-1; 7 nucleotides line up with TRBD1. The sample comprised peripheral blood. The receptor was derived from a man aged 25-45 years with COVID-19, enrolled during active disease. The CDR3 DNA reads as TGTGCCAGCAGTTACCAGGGGGAATCCTACAATGAGCAGTTCTTC. Its translation is CASSYQGESYNEQFF.